Shown below are 9 T cell receptor beta chains from a single sample sequenced in a study of neoadjuvant anti-PD-1 for oral cavity cancer. The data were produced by immunoSEQ multiplex PCR, yet TCRdb's version contains in-frame clones alone and is incomplete. The sample lists tens of thousands of clones, about 85% occurring once. Time point here: after neoadjuvant nivolumab, at surgical resection. The sequencing here drew on PBMCs, taken after nivolumab (anti-PD-1) treatment. The receptors originated from a person aged 40 to 85 with oral cavity squamous cell carcinoma.

V gene TRBV25-1 combines with J gene TRBJ2-1, with D hard to call. The CDR3 is made up of 11 amino acids. Trimming left V 3 bases short and J 3 bases short, with 0 bases between. Germline CDR1 is MGHDK and CDR2 is SYGVNS. CDR3 in amino acids: CASSDYNEQFF. The CDR3 DNA is TGTGCCAGCAGTGACTACAATGAGCAGTTCTTC. The entire variable domain, with the rest obtained from reference TRBV25-1 and TRBJ2-1, is as follows: EADIYQTPRYLVIGTGKKITLECSQTMGHDKMYWYQQDPGMELHLIHYSYGVNSTEKGDLSSESTVSRIRTEHFPLTLESARPSHTSQYLCASSDYNEQFFGPGTRLTVL.

V gene TRBV5-1 combines with J gene TRBJ2-1; D ambiguous. The CDR3 loop spans 15 amino acids. CDR1 is SGHRS, CDR2 YFSETQ, per germline. The ends were cut back, 0 bases at V and 0 bases at J, with 7 bases in the middle. The chain's CDR3 is CASSLDGSSYNEQFF. DNA for the CDR3: TGCGCCAGCAGCTTGGATGGCAGCTCCTACAATGAGCAGTTCTTC.

This rearrangement joins TRBV9 to TRBJ1-1; no firm D call. The CDR3 extends over 14 amino acids. Trimming removed 3 bases from V and 5 bases from J, with 14 bases in between. Germline V CDR1 and CDR2: SGDLS, YYNGEE. The DNA for the CDR3 is TGTGCCAGCAGCGCCCAACTGGACTGGACTGAAGCTTTCTTT. Translated, it gives CASSAQLDWTEAFF.

The chain combines TRBV19 with TRBJ2-2; 10 nucleotides align to TRBD1. Looked up from germline, CDR1 is LNHDA and CDR2 is SQIVND (reference sequence). The CDR3 covers 14 residues. The junction had 3 bases not matched to a gene; V was cut back by 5 bases and J by 6 bases. CDR3 bases: TGTGCCAGTAGTGTGACAGGGGGCCCCGGGGAGCTGTTTTTT. It translates to CASSVTGGPGELFF.

This clone came up once. V and J are TRBV9 and TRBJ2-4; 8 positions match TRBD1. The CDR3 is made up of 14 amino acids. With V trimmed by 1 base and J by 8 bases, 5 bases remained unmatched. Germline CDR1 is SGDLS and CDR2 is YYNGEE. In nucleotides, the CDR3 is TGTGCCAGCAGCGTAAAAGGGGACAGGTACATTCAGTACTTC. Protein product: CASSVKGDRYIQYF.

The chain has TRBV7-2 and TRBJ2-2, with TRBD2 matching over 12 bases. The CDR3 is made up of 16 amino acids. Germline CDR1 reads SGHTA; CDR2 reads FQGNSA. After removal of 5 bases from V and 7 bases from J, the junction contained 8 bases not matched to a gene. The CDR3 region has the DNA TGTGCCAGCAGCCCACGGACTAGCGGGAATCACGGGGAGCTGTTTTTT. Translating it yields CASSPRTSGNHGELFF.

A word on this clone: Other DNA sequences from this sample encode an identical CDR3 as well. This rearrangement joins TRBV2 to TRBJ2-1; 11 nucleotides match TRBD2. Germline lookup yields CDR1 SNHLY and CDR2 FYNNEI. V gave up 6 bases and J gave up 7 bases; unmatched junction bases: 8. This CDR3 spans 15 amino acids. The CDR3: CASRRTSGSSNEQFF. The CDR3 DNA reads TGTGCCAGCAGACGTACTAGCGGGAGTTCAAATGAGCAGTTCTTC. The complete variable domain, with remaining parts taken from reference TRBV2 and TRBJ2-1, reads EPEVTQTPSHQVTQMGQEVILRCVPISNHLYFYWYRQILGQKVEFLVSFYNNEISEKSEIFDDQFSVERPDGSNFTLKIRSTKLEDSAMYFCASRRTSGSSNEQFFGPGTRLTVL.

V gene TRBV29-1 combines with J gene TRBJ1-1; the D is unclear. The CDR3 runs to 13 residues. Trimming pared 6 bases from V and 0 bases from J, leaving 11 bases between. Germline CDR1 SQVTM, CDR2 ANQGSEA. The CDR3 here is CSVHGLMNTEAFF. The CDR3, as DNA: TGCAGCGTCCACGGGCTCATGAACACTGAAGCTTTCTTT.

The J gene is TRBJ2-7, the V gene TRBV11-2; D not certain. The germline CDR1 and CDR2 sequences are SGHAT and FQNNGV. CDR3 size: 14 residues. V was pared by 3 bases and J by 4 bases, with 13 bases between. For the CDR3, the DNA is TGTGCCAGCAGCTTGTATCCCCTGGGGTACGAGCAGTACTTC. This encodes CASSLYPLGYEQYF.